This paragraph reports one TCR beta chain. This entry belongs to a study of blood T cell repertoires in COVID-19. Study overall: Both acute and convalescent COVID-19 samples were obtained from the United States, Italy and Spain. Nucleic acid was either cDNA or gDNA, and it came from T cells, B-cell-depleted T cells, or PBMCs.

Authors' analysis steps: Reference gene primer amplification in the assay estimated nucleated cell counts. Profiled with immunoSEQ multiplex PCR; TCRdb holds only in-frame clones, not every one. That table is the source of V, J and clone size, and D and trimming were worked out from the DNA. Here the sample spans about 180,000 clones, about 80% being singletons. Per germline, CDR1 SGHDT and CDR2 YYEEEE. Trimming cost V 2 bases and J 5 bases, with 7 bases left between them. The CDR3 spans 13 residues. The specimen sequenced was peripheral blood. The clonotype originates from a woman in her 70s with acute or convalescent COVID-19. The chain is built from TRBV5-6 and TRBJ2-2; the D is unclear. The CDR3 loop reads CASSFSLTGELFF. In DNA form, the CDR3 reads TGTGCCAGCAGCTTTTCACTAACCGGGGAGCTGTTTTTT.